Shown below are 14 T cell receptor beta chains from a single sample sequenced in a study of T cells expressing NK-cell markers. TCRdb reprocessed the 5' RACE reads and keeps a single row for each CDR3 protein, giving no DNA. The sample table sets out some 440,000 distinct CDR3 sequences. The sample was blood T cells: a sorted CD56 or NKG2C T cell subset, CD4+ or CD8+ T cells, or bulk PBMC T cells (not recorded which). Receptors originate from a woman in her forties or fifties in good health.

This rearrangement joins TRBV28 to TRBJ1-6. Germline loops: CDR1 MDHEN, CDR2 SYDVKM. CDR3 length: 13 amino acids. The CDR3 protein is CASARAYPSPLHF.

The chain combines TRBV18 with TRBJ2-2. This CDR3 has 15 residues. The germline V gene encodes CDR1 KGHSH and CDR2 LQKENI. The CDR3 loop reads CASSPGRANTGELFF. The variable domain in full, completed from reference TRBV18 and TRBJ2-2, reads NAGVMQNPRHLVRRRGQEARLRCSPMKGHSHVYWYRQLPEEGLKFMVYLQKENIIDESGMPKERFSAEFPKEGPSILRIQQVVRGDSAAYFCASSPGRANTGELFFGEGSRLTVL.

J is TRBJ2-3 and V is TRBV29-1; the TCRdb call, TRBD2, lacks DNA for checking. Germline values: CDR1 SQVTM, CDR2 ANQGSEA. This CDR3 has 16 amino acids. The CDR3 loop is CSVEGGTSGKPDTQYF.

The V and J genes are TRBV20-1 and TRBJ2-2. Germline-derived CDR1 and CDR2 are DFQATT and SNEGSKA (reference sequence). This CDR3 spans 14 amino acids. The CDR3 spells CSASRDSASGELFF.

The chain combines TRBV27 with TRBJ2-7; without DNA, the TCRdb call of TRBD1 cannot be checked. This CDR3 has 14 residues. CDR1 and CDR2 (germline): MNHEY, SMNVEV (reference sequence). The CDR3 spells CASHPGQRTYEQYF.

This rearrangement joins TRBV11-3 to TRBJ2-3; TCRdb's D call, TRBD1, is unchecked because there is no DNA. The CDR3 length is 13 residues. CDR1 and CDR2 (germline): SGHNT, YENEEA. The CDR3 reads CASSSPSRNTQYF.

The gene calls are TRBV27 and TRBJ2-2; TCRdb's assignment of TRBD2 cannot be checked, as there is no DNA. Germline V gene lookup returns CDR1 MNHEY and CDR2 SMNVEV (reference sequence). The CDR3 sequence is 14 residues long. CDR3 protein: CAEEGLGNPGELFF.

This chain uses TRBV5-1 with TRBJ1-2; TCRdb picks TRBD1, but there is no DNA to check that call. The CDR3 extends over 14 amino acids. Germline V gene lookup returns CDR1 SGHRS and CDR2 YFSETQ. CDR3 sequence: CASKLDRTLRGYTF.

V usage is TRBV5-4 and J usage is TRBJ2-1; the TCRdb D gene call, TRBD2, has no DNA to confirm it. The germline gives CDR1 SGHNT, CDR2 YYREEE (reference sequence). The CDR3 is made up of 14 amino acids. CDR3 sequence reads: CASSPGLAGGEQFF.

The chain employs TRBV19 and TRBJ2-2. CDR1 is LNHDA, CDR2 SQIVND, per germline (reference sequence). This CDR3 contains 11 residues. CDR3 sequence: CASKVGGELFF.

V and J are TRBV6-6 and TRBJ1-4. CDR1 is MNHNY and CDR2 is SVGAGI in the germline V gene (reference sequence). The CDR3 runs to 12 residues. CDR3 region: CASSWPNEKLFF.

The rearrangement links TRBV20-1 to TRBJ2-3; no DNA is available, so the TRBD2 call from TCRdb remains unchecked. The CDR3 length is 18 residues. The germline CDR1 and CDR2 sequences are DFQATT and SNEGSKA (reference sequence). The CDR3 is CSPRRASERGKYTDTQYF.

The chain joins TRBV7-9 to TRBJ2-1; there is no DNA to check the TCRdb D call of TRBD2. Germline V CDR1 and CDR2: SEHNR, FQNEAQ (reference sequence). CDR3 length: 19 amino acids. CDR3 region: CASRQTGTSGSFAYNEQFF.

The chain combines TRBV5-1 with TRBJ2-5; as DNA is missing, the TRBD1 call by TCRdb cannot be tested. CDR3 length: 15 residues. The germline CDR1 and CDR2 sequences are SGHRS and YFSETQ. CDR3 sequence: CASSLETGIQETQYF.